This passage covers 20 T cell receptor beta chains from one sample sequenced in a study of technical replicates of blood from a few donors. Libraries were prepared by immunoSEQ multiplex PCR; TCRdb keeps only in-frame clonotypes and omits some of them. The sample yields 84,000 or so clones, 93% seen once. Sequencing input: T cells isolated from PBMCs. The receptors here all came from a human donor in good health.

The rearrangement joins TRBV4-1 to TRBJ2-3; D remains unclear. The CDR3 sequence is 15 residues long. Trimming removed 0 bases from V and 0 bases from J, with 7 bases in between. The germline V gene encodes CDR1 MGHRA and CDR2 YSYEKL. The CDR3 DNA is TGCGCCAGCAGCCAAGATACAGTTAGCACAGATACGCAGTATTTT. This encodes CASSQDTVSTDTQYF.

The chain is built from TRBV5-1 and TRBJ1-1, with D perhaps TRBD1 (6 bases). Deletions cut 4 bases from V and 1 base from J, with 11 bases between. Germline CDR1 is SGHRS and CDR2 is YFSETQ. The CDR3 is 14 amino acids. The CDR3 nucleotides read TGCGCCAGCAGCGGGGGCACGGGGAACACTGAAGCTTTCTTT. This codes for CASSGGTGNTEAFF.

The chain combines TRBV14 with TRBJ2-1, with D unclear. The CDR3 covers 13 residues. Trimming removed 0 bases at V and 12 bases at J, with 12 bases between. From germline, CDR1 is SGHDN and CDR2 FVKESK. CDR3 sequence: CASSQDFGVGQFF. In nucleotides, the CDR3 is TGTGCCAGCAGCCAAGATTTCGGAGTGGGGCAGTTCTTC.

This chain connects TRBV2 to TRBJ2-1, with TRBD2 matching 7 bases. V was clipped by 7 bases and J by 8 bases; unmatched bases: 8. The CDR3 totals 13 residues. Germline values: CDR1 SNHLY, CDR2 FYNNEI. CDR3 residues: CASTGGYWDEQFF. CDR3 bases: TGTGCCAGCACCGGGGGGTACTGGGATGAGCAGTTCTTC.

The rearrangement uses TRBV23-1 and TRBJ1-2; the match to TRBD1 covers 10 bases. TRBV23-1 falls under the ORF class, with uncertain function. The CDR3 covers 18 residues. Trimming cost V 0 bases and J 4 bases; bases outside gene matches: 11. The CDR3 nucleotides read TGCGCCAGCAGTCAATCCTATGAGACCGGGACAGGGGCCTATGGCTACACCTTC. Protein product: CASSQSYETGTGAYGYTF.

This clone was picked up one time. The rearrangement joins TRBV5-1 to TRBJ2-3; 8 bases map to TRBD1. Germline CDR1 reads SGHRS; CDR2 reads YFSETQ. The CDR3 is 14 residues long. V lost 7 bases, J lost 4 bases, and 8 bases stayed unmatched. The CDR3 loop is CASSSQGASDTQYF. The CDR3 DNA sequence: TGCGCCAGCTCATCTCAGGGGGCCTCAGATACGCAGTATTTT. The whole variable domain, remainder taken from reference TRBV5-1 and TRBJ2-3, is KAGVTQTPRYLIKTRGQQVTLSCSPISGHRSVSWYQQTPGQGLQFLFEYFSETQRNKGNFPGRFSGRQFSNSRSEMNVSTLELGDSALYLCASSSQGASDTQYFGPGTRLTVL.

This chain links TRBV6-1 with TRBJ1-6, with 7 bases that match TRBD1. V dropped 5 bases and J dropped 7; count of bases not matched to a gene: 8. The length of the CDR3 is 15 residues. Germline V CDR1 and CDR2: MNHNS, SASEGT. DNA of the CDR3: TGTGCCAGCAGTACCCGACAGGGAAACAATTCACCCCTCCACTTT. Its protein product is CASSTRQGNNSPLHF.

The chain recombines TRBV30 with TRBJ2-4, with a possible D match to TRBD2 (6 bases). V lost 5 bases and J lost 9, with 14 bases in between. The CDR3 has 12 residues. Germline lookup yields CDR1 GTSNPN and CDR2 SVGIG (reference sequence). In DNA, the CDR3 is TGTGCCTGGCAAGGGCGCGGGATCATTCAGTACTTC. It encodes CAWQGRGIIQYF.

The chain employs TRBV14 and TRBJ2-7; possibly TRBD2 for D (6 bases). The CDR3 loop spans 15 amino acids. Looked up from germline, CDR1 is SGHDN and CDR2 is FVKESK. The ends were cut back, 3 bases at V and 0 bases at J, with 12 bases in the middle. CDR3 residues: CASSHVAESSYEQYF. The DNA for the CDR3 is TGTGCCAGCAGCCATGTAGCGGAGAGCTCCTACGAGCAGTACTTC. The full variable domain, in which reference TRBV14 and TRBJ2-7 provide the parts outside the CDR3, is EAGVTQFPSHSVIEKGQTVTLRCDPISGHDNLYWYRRVMGKEIKFLLHFVKESKQDESGMPNNRFLAERTGGTYSTLKVQPAELEDSGVYFCASSHVAESSYEQYFGPGTRLTVT.

The gene calls are TRBV5-1 and TRBJ1-4, with 10 nucleotides matching TRBD1. The CDR3 loop spans 18 amino acids. Losses at the gene ends were 4 bases for V and 7 bases for J; bases not matched to a gene: 16. Germline V CDR1 and CDR2: SGHRS, YFSETQ. CDR3 residues: CASSRQRPDRGLGEKLFF. In nucleotides, the CDR3 is TGCGCCAGCAGCAGACAGCGCCCCGACAGGGGGCTGGGTGAAAAACTGTTTTTT.

This chain links TRBV7-3 with TRBJ2-3, with a weak D call TRBD1 (5 bases). This CDR3 comprises 13 residues. Germline assignment: CDR1 SGHTA and CDR2 FQGTGA. Trimming took off 4 bases at V and 4 bases at J, with 9 bases between the two ends. This CDR3 is CASSSLTADTQYF. The CDR3 nucleotides read TGTGCCAGCAGCTCCCTGACAGCAGATACGCAGTATTTT.

Of note for this clone: At one boundary the junction diverges from the germline segment, which might be a read error. J is TRBJ2-7 and V is TRBV27; D unresolved. Germline V gene data show CDR1 as MNHEY and CDR2 as SMNVEV (reference sequence). This CDR3 comprises 13 residues. CDR3 in DNA: TGTGCCAGCGGTTTGGGCCAAGCCTACGAGCAGTACTTC. Amino acid sequence: CASGLGQAYEQYF.

The rearrangement joins TRBV27 to TRBJ1-1, with TRBD1 matching 10 bases. Germline CDR1 and CDR2: MNHEY and SMNVEV (reference sequence). The junction had 8 bases not matched to a gene; V was cut back by 3 bases and J by 1 base. This CDR3 is 17 amino acids long. CDR3 nucleotides: TGTGCCAGCAGTTTTTCGGGACAGGGGTTCTCGAACACTGAAGCTTTCTTT. Its translation: CASSFSGQGFSNTEAFF.

V and J are TRBV2 and TRBJ2-7; 9 bases agree with TRBD1. Germline V gene sequence: CDR1 SNHLY, CDR2 FYNNEI. The CDR3 consists of 14 residues. Germline trimming cut 5 bases from V and 5 bases from J; bases unmatched to any gene: 7. The CDR3 is CASSPGTGMNEQYF. The CDR3 DNA reads as TGTGCCAGCAGTCCCGGGACAGGGATGAACGAGCAGTACTTC.

In its sample, this clone was seen once. The chain has TRBV28 and TRBJ2-4, with a weak D call TRBD1 (6 bases). Germline V lookup: CDR1 MDHEN, CDR2 SYDVKM. The CDR3 loop spans 12 amino acids. The V end lost 6 bases, the J end lost 8 bases, and 11 bases lay between the germline ends. The CDR3 coding sequence is TGTGCCAGCAGACAGGGAGCAGACATTCAGTACTTC. Translation: CASRQGADIQYF.

The chain joins TRBV5-1 to TRBJ1-5; unclear D gene. Germline CDR1 SGHRS, CDR2 YFSETQ. The CDR3 is made up of 16 amino acids. The V end was cut by 0 bases, the J end by 4 bases, with 14 bases between. The CDR3 DNA follows: TGCGCCAGCAGCTTGGGGGCGCTGGAGGGAAATCAGCCCCAGCATTTT. It is translated as CASSLGALEGNQPQHF.

The chain couples TRBV15 to TRBJ2-2; TRBD1 matches at 8 bases. Germline assignment: CDR1 LNHNV and CDR2 YYDKDF (reference sequence). The CDR3 runs to 17 residues. J gave up 2 bases and V 1 base, and 6 bases lay outside the gene matches. As DNA, the CDR3 is TGTGCCACCAGCAGAGGACGGACAGGGTCCAACACCGGGGAGCTGTTTTTT. Amino acids: CATSRGRTGSNTGELFF.

V gene TRBV2 combines with J gene TRBJ1-5, with TRBD1 matching over 11 bases. The CDR3 is 14 residues long. The V and J ends lost 6 bases and 7 bases, in that order; junction bases with no gene match: 5. From germline, CDR1 is SNHLY and CDR2 FYNNEI. CDR3 sequence: CASSQGQGGQPQHF. The CDR3 nucleotides read TGTGCCAGCAGCCAGGGACAGGGGGGACAGCCCCAGCATTTT.

The rearrangement uses TRBV28 and TRBJ2-2, with no clear D. V was pared by 5 bases and J by 4 bases, with 11 bases between. CDR1 is MDHEN, CDR2 SYDVKM, per germline. This CDR3 contains 14 residues. The CDR3 region has the DNA TGTGCCAGCAGTGTCCCCGGCGGCACCGGGGAGCTGTTTTTT. This encodes CASSVPGGTGELFF. Together with reference TRBV28 and TRBJ2-2, the CDR3 gives the full variable domain: DVKVTQSSRYLVKRTGEKVFLECVQDMDHENMFWYRQDPGLGLRLIYFSYDVKMKEKGDIPEGYSVSREKKERFSLILESASTNQTSMYLCASSVPGGTGELFFGEGSRLTVL.

J is TRBJ2-3 and V is TRBV9; a possible D gene is TRBD2 (7 bases). CDR1 is SGDLS and CDR2 is YYNGEE in the germline V gene. Deletions cut 3 bases from V and 0 bases from J, with 17 bases between. This CDR3 spans 17 amino acids. CDR3 protein: CASSEGGGDSSTDTQYF. The CDR3 DNA reads TGTGCCAGCAGCGAGGGAGGGGGGGACTCTAGCACAGATACGCAGTATTTT.